Following are 17 T cell receptor beta chains from one sample sequenced in a study of CD8 T cells in ankylosing spondylitis. Study-wide results and caveats: A TCR beta motif of 8 or 9 highly homologous variants appeared characteristic of ankylosing spondylitis blood.

Antigen specificity for these receptors is unknown. TCRdb analysed the 5' RACE reads with MiXCR anew, one entry per CDR3 protein. The data contain roughly 440,000 distinct CDR3 sequences, 17% of them singletons. Sample: blood, either unsorted or a sorted T cell fraction (not recorded which). The receptors were sampled from a male donor with ankylosing spondylitis.

This chain uses TRBV2 with TRBJ1-3; D is perhaps TRBD1 (6 bases). V lost 5 bases and J 0 bases, leaving 17 bases between the germline ends. The CDR3 runs to 17 residues. Per the germline V gene, CDR1 is SNHLY and CDR2 is FYNNEI. The CDR3 DNA sequence: TGTGCCAGCAGTCAGGCCGGACAGCTGATCTCTGGAAACACCATATATTTT. Amino acid sequence: CASSQAGQLISGNTIYF.

This clonotype occurred a few times. The chain carries TRBV20-1 and TRBJ2-7; D is unresolved. CDR1 and CDR2 (germline): DFQATT, SNEGSKA (reference sequence). V lost 1 base, J lost 2 bases, and 9 bases lay in between. This CDR3 has 13 residues. Written as DNA, the CDR3 is TGCAGTGCTAGAGGTGGCAGCCCCTACGAGCAGTACTTC. It codes for CSARGGSPYEQYF.

This rearrangement joins TRBV7-6 to TRBJ2-6; D not resolved. V was trimmed by 2 bases and J by 2 bases, leaving 13 bases between them. The germline gives CDR1 SGHVS, CDR2 FNYEAQ. This CDR3 is 17 amino acids long. The CDR3 bases are TGTGCCAGCAGCTTAAAAGGTGCGAATACTGGGGCCAACGTCCTGACTTTC. It yields the protein CASSLKGANTGANVLTF.

Points on this clonotype: The DNA is left out, because the CDR3 cannot be placed on it with certainty; the CDR3 is given as TCRdb lists it. V and J are TRBV2 and TRBJ1-4; the table names TRBD1, a call not compared with the DNA. The CDR3 length is 15 residues, termini included. Germline V gene sequence: CDR1 SNHLY, CDR2 FYNNEI. The CDR3 loop reads CASSEVGQGALSVFF.

This clonotype was seen more than once but under ten times. The V gene is TRBV24-1, the J gene TRBJ2-1; D is possibly TRBD1 (5 bases). This CDR3 has 15 amino acids. V was shortened by 6 bases and J by 6 bases, with 17 bases between the two germline ends. CDR1 and CDR2 (germline): KGHDR, SFDVKD. The CDR3 nucleotides read TGTGCCACCAGTACTTCGACAGTCGCCCTCAATGAGCAGTTCTTC. Its translation: CATSTSTVALNEQFF.

This clonotype was recorded a few times. The chain is built from TRBV5-1 and TRBJ2-3; 7 bases are a match to TRBD1. CDR1 is SGHRS and CDR2 is YFSETQ in the germline V gene. J lost 6 bases, V lost 3 bases, and 10 bases had no gene match. This CDR3 spans 15 amino acids. The DNA for the CDR3 is TGCGCCAGCAGCTCGAACAGGGGCACCCCGGATACGCAGTATTTT. It yields the protein CASSSNRGTPDTQYF.

This clonotype was seen more than once but under ten times. The genes are TRBV12-3 or TRBV12-4 and TRBJ2-7, with 7 bases aligning to TRBD1. J lost 3 bases, V lost 6 bases, and 8 bases had no gene match. The CDR3 length is 14 residues. CDR3 residues: CASRSGTEVYEQYF. The CDR3 nucleotides read TGTGCCAGCAGATCCGGGACAGAAGTCTACGAGCAGTACTTC.

This clonotype has just a few counts. The chain couples TRBV28 to TRBJ1-1; no reliable D call. The germline V gene has CDR1 MDHEN and CDR2 SYDVKM. V was cut by 8 bases and J by 1 base, with 5 bases left in between. The CDR3 sequence is 11 residues long. The CDR3 is CASLSNTEAFF. Written as DNA, the CDR3 is TGTGCCAGCCTGTCGAACACTGAAGCTTTCTTT.

The chain combines TRBV6-2 or TRBV6-3 with TRBJ2-7, with D possibly TRBD2 on 7 matching bases. This CDR3 has 18 residues. In germline, CDR1 is MNHEY, CDR2 SVGEGT. Trimming stripped 6 bases from V and 0 bases from J, with 24 bases between. The CDR3 is CASSLSGGLAGLSYEQYF. The CDR3 bases are TGTGCCAGCAGCCTTTCTGGGGGCTTAGCGGGTCTCTCCTACGAGCAGTACTTC.

The gene calls are TRBV12-3 or TRBV12-4 and TRBJ1-6, with TRBD1 identical over 7 bases. V dropped 8 bases and J dropped 7; count of bases not matched to a gene: 8. There are 14 residues in the CDR3. CDR3 residues: CASCTGVQNSPLHF. The CDR3 DNA reads TGTGCCAGCTGTACAGGGGTTCAGAATTCACCCCTCCACTTT.

Here the CDR3 DNA reads TGCGCCAGCAGCGGGGGGTTAGCGGGAACGATGGAGACCCAGTACTTC. This translates into CASSGGLAGTMETQYF. The gene calls are TRBV5-1 and TRBJ2-5; 8 positions agree with TRBD2. The CDR3 has 16 residues. V trimming: 4 bases; J trimming: 5 bases; junction bases outside the gene matches: 13. The V gene's germline CDR1 is SGHRS and CDR2 YFSETQ.

This chain joins TRBV18 and TRBJ2-1; 9 bases are shared with TRBD1. The CDR3 has 15 residues. V gave up 3 bases and J gave up 6 bases; unmatched junction bases: 6. Germline V gives CDR1 KGHSH, CDR2 LQKENI. As DNA, the CDR3 is TGTGCCAGCTCACCCCCGAGACAGGGGGGCAATGAGCAGTTCTTC. This translates into CASSPPRQGGNEQFF. The full variable domain, its missing parts supplied by reference TRBV18 and TRBJ2-1, is NAGVMQNPRHLVRRRGQEARLRCSPMKGHSHVYWYRQLPEEGLKFMVYLQKENIIDESGMPKERFSAEFPKEGPSILRIQQVVRGDSAAYFCASSPPRQGGNEQFFGPGTRLTVL.

The CDR3 here is CASSLVGRGNIQYF. The CDR3, as DNA: TGTGCCAGCAGCTTAGTAGGCAGGGGGAACATTCAGTACTTC. V is TRBV7-2 and J is TRBJ2-4; 7 bases agree with TRBD1. The CDR3 is made up of 14 amino acids. The V gene end was trimmed by 1 base and the J gene end by 7 bases; junction bases not matched to a gene: 4. The germline V gene has CDR1 SGHTA and CDR2 FQGNSA.

In this sample, this clonotype turned up a few times. The J gene is TRBJ1-4, the V gene TRBV4-2; D gene unclear. The V and J ends lost 1 base and 13 bases respectively, with 19 bases between them. This CDR3 has 15 residues. In germline, CDR1 is LGHNA, CDR2 YNFKEQ. The chain's CDR3 is CASSQVTGSGGGLFF. The CDR3 bases are TGTGCCAGCAGCCAAGTGACGGGAAGTGGAGGAGGACTGTTTTTT.

The chain joins TRBV10-3 to TRBJ2-2; the match to TRBD2 covers 7 bases. The CDR3 is 13 amino acids. Per germline, CDR1 ENHRY and CDR2 SYGVKD. The DNA for the CDR3 is TGTGCGATCGGAGCGGGATCCACCGGGGAGCTGTTTTTT. Encoded protein: CAIGAGSTGELFF.

The chain has TRBV3-1 and TRBJ2-5; no clear D. Trimming took off 4 bases at V and 7 bases at J, with 16 bases between the two ends. The V gene's germline CDR1 is LGHDT and CDR2 YNNKEL (reference sequence). The CDR3 spans 14 residues. CDR3 region: CASSRSRSPVTQYF. CDR3 nucleotides: TGTGCCAGCAGCCGAAGTCGGAGTCCAGTGACCCAGTACTTC.

This clonotype was observed a few times. The chain recombines TRBV12-3 or TRBV12-4 with TRBJ2-7, with TRBD2 identical over 8 bases. This CDR3 is 14 amino acids long. V was pared by 6 bases and J by 7 bases, with 11 bases of the junction left unmatched. The CDR3 region has the DNA TGTGCCAGCAGAGGGGACACCGGGAGGGGGGAGCAGTACTTC. Protein: CASRGDTGRGEQYF.